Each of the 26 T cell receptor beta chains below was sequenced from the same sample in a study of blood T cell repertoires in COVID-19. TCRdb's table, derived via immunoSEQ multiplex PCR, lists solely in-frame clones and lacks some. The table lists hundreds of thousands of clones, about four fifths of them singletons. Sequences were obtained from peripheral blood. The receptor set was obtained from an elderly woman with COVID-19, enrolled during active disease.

The CDR3 bases are TGTGCCAGCAGTCCAGGACAGGATGGCTACACCTTC. It is translated as CASSPGQDGYTF. J is TRBJ1-2 and V is TRBV6-5; 7 bases agree with TRBD1. The germline V gene has CDR1 MNHEY and CDR2 SVGAGI. The CDR3 consists of 12 residues. The junction had 3 bases not matched to a gene; V was cut back by 5 bases and J by 6 bases.

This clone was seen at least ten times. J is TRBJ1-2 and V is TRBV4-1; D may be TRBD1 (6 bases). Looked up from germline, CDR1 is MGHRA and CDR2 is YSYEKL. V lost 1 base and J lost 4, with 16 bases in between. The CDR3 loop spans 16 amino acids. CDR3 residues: CASSQVAVGAGYGYTF. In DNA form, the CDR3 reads TGCGCCAGCAGCCAAGTGGCGGTGGGGGCAGGCTATGGCTACACCTTC.

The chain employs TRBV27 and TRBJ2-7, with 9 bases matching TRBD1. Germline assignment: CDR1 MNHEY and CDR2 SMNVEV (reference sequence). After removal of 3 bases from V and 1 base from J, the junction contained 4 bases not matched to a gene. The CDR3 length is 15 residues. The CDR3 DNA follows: TGTGCCAGCAGTTTGGGGGGACAGGGTTCCTACGAGCAGTACTTC. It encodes CASSLGGQGSYEQYF.

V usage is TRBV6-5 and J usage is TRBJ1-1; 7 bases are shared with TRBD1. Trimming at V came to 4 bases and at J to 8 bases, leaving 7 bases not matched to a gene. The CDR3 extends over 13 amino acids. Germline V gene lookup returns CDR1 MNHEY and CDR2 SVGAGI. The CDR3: CASSSPLDREAFF. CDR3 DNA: TGTGCCAGCAGTTCACCGTTGGACAGGGAAGCTTTCTTT.

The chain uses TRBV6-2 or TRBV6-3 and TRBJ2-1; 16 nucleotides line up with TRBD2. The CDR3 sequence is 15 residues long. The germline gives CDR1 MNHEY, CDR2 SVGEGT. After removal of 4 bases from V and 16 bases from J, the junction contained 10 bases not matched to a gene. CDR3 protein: CASSSGLAGGTKGFF. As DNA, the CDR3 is TGTGCCAGCAGTTCGGGACTAGCGGGAGGGACTAAAGGTTTCTTC.

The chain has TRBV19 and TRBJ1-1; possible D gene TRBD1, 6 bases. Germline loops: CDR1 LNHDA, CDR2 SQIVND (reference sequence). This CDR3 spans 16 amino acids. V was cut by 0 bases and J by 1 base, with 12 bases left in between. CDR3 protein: CASSIDRRTENTEAFF. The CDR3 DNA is TGTGCCAGTAGTATAGATCGAAGGACAGAGAACACTGAAGCTTTCTTT.

The CDR3 DNA follows: TGCGCCAGCAGCGAGACAGGGTATAACACTGAAGCTTTCTTT. This codes for CASSETGYNTEAFF. This chain joins TRBV5-1 and TRBJ1-1; 7 bases map to TRBD1. CDR3 size: 14 residues. The germline V gene has CDR1 SGHRS and CDR2 YFSETQ. J was trimmed by 2 bases and V by 4 bases; bases with no gene match: 5.

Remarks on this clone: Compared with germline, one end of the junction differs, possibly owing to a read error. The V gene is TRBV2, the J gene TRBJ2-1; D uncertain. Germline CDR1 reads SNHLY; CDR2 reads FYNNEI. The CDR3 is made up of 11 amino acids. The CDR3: CASSENLLEVF. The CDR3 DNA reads TGTGCCAGCAGTGAAAATCTCCTTGAGGTCTTC.

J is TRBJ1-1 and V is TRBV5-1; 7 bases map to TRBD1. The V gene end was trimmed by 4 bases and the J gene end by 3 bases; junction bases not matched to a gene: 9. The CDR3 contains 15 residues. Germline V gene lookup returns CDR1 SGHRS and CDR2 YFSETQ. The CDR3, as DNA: TGCGCCAGCAGCCCCTCGACAGGGCTCGACACTGAAGCTTTCTTT. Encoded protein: CASSPSTGLDTEAFF.

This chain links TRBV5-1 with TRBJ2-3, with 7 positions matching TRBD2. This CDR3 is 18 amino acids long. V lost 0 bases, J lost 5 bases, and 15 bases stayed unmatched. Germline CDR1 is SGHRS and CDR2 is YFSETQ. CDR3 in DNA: TGCGCCAGCAGCTTGGATGCTGGAGCGGGGTCCGGGGTAGATACGCAGTATTTT. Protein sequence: CASSLDAGAGSGVDTQYF.

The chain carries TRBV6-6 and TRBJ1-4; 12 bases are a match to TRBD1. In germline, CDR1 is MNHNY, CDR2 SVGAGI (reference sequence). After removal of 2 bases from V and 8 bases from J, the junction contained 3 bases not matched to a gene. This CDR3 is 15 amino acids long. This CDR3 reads CASSYVGQGAEKLFF. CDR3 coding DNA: TGTGCCAGCAGTTACGTGGGACAGGGGGCCGAAAAACTGTTTTTT.

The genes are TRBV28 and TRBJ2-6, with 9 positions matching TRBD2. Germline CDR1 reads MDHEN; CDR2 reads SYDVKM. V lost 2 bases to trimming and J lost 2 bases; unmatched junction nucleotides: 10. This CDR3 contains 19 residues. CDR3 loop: CASSLLSGGRQTGANVLTF. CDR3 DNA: TGTGCCAGCAGTTTACTAAGCGGGGGGCGTCAGACTGGGGCCAACGTCCTGACTTTC.

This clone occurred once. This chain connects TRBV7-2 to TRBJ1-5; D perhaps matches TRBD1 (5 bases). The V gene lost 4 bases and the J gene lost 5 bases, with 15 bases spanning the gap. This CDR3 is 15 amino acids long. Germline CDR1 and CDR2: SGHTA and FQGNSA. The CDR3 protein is CASSSGGAGDQPQHF. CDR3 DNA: TGTGCCAGCAGCTCGGGAGGGGCTGGAGATCAGCCCCAGCATTTT.

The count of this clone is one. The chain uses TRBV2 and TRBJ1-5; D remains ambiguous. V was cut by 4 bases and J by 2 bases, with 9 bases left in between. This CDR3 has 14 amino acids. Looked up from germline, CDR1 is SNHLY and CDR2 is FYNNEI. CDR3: CASSGPGGNQPQHF. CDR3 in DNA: TGTGCCAGCAGTGGTCCAGGCGGCAATCAGCCCCAGCATTTT.

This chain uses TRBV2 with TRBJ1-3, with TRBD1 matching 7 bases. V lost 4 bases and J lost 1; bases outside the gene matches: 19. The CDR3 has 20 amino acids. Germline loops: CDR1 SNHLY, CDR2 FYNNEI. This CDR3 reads CASSGVGYRQGEISGNTIYF. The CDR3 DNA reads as TGTGCCAGCAGTGGGGTCGGGTATCGGCAGGGGGAAATTTCTGGAAACACCATATATTTT. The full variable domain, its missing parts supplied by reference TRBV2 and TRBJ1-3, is EPEVTQTPSHQVTQMGQEVILRCVPISNHLYFYWYRQILGQKVEFLVSFYNNEISEKSEIFDDQFSVERPDGSNFTLKIRSTKLEDSAMYFCASSGVGYRQGEISGNTIYFGEGSWLTVV.

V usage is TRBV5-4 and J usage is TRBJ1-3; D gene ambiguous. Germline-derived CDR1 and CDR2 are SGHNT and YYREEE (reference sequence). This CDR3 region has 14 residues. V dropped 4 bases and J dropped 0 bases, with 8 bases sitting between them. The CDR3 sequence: CASSPHSSGNTIYF. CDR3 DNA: TGTGCCAGCAGCCCGCACAGCTCTGGAAACACCATATATTTT.

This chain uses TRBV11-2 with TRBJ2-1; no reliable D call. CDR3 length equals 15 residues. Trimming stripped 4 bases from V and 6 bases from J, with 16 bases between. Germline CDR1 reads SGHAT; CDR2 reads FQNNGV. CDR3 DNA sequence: TGTGCCAGCAGCTCCTCAGGCATCTCTGCCAATGAGCAGTTCTTC. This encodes CASSSSGISANEQFF.

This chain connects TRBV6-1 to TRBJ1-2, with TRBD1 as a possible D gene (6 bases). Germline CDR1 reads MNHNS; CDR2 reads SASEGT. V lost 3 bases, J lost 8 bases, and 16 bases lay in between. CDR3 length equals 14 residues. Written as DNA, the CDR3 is TGTGCCAGCAGTGAGCAGGGGTCGACTAAAGGCTACACCTTC. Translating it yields CASSEQGSTKGYTF.

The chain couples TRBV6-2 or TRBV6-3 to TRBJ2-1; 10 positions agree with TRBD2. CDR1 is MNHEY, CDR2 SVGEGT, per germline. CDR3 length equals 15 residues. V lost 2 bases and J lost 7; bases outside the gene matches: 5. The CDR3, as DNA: TGTGCCAGCAGTTACGTGGGACTAGCGAGTAATGAGCAGTTCTTC. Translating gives CASSYVGLASNEQFF.

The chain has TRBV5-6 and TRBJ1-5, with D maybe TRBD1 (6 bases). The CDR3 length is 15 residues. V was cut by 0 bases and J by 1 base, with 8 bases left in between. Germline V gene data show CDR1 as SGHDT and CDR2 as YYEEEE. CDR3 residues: CASSLGQVSNQPQHF. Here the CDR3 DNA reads TGTGCCAGCAGCTTGGGACAGGTGAGCAATCAGCCCCAGCATTTT.

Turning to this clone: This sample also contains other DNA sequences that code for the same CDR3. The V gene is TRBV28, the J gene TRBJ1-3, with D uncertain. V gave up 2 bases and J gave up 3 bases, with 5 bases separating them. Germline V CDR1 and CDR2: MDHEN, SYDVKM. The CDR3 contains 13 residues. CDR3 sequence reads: CASSLGGGNTIYF. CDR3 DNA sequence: TGTGCCAGCAGTTTAGGCGGTGGAAACACCATATATTTT. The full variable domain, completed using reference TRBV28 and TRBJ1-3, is DVKVTQSSRYLVKRTGEKVFLECVQDMDHENMFWYRQDPGLGLRLIYFSYDVKMKEKGDIPEGYSVSREKKERFSLILESASTNQTSMYLCASSLGGGNTIYFGEGSWLTVV.

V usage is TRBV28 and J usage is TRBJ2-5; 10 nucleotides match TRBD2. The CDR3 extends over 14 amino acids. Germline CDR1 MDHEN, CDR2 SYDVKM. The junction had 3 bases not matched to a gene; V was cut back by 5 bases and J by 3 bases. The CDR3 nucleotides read TGTGCCAGCAGTACCGGGACTAGCGAAGAGACCCAGTACTTC. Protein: CASSTGTSEETQYF.

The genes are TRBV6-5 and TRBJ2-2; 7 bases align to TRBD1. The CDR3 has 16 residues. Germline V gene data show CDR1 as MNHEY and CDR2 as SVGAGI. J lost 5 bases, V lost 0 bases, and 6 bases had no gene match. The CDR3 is CASSYSMTGKTGELFF. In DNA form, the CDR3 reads TGTGCCAGCAGTTACTCGATGACAGGGAAAACCGGGGAGCTGTTTTTT.

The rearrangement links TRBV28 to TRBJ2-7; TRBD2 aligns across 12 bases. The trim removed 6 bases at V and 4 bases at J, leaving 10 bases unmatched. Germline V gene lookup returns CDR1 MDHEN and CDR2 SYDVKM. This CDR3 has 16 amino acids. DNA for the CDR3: TGTGCCAGCAGCGCCCCGACTAGCGGGAGTTTTTACGAGCAGTACTTC. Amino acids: CASSAPTSGSFYEQYF. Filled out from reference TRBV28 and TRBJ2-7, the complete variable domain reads DVKVTQSSRYLVKRTGEKVFLECVQDMDHENMFWYRQDPGLGLRLIYFSYDVKMKEKGDIPEGYSVSREKKERFSLILESASTNQTSMYLCASSAPTSGSFYEQYFGPGTRLTVT.

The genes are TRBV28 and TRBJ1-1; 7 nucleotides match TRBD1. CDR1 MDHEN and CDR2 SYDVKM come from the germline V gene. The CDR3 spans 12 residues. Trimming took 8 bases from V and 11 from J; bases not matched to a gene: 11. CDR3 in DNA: TGTGCCAGCGGCACAGGGGCCGTGAGGGCTTTCTTT. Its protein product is CASGTGAVRAFF.

The CDR3 DNA reads TGTGCCAGCAGCTTAACCGGGACACCAGAGACCCAGTACTTC. Protein: CASSLTGTPETQYF. The V gene is TRBV7-3, the J gene TRBJ2-5; tentative D call: TRBD1 (6 bases). CDR1 and CDR2 from the germline V gene are SGHTA and FQGTGA. Trimming removed 0 bases from V and 4 bases from J, with 9 bases in between. This CDR3 is built from 14 residues.